This T cell receptor (beta chain) was captured in a study of T cells in Graves' hyperthyroidism and ophthalmopathy. CDR1 SEHNR and CDR2 FQNEAQ come from the germline V gene (reference sequence). CDR3 size: 15 residues. The V end lost 1 base, the J end lost 8 bases, and 15 bases lay between the germline ends. This clonotype was counted many times. Its antigen is unidentified. TCR beta CDR3 region amplification was performed from RNA transcripts. When the TCR CDR3 underwent first-round RT-PCR, the HTBI primer set was used. A single record per CDR3 protein comes from TCRdb applying MiXCR to the multiplex PCR reads. The sample shows fewer than 500,000 distinct CDR3 sequences, about 14% of them seen only once. Findings and caveats of the study: Peripheral blood also featured most of the thyroid clonotypes expanded above 0.001. In simple terms, a model built on 13 V-J features told ophthalmopathy apart from stable hyperthyroidism.

The receptor comes from a young man with Graves' ophthalmopathy. This chain connects TRBV7-9 to TRBJ2-1; D is unclear. Sequenced input: blood. In DNA, the CDR3 is TGTGCCAGCAGCTTAGTCGGGCTATTTGGGTATGAGCAGTTCTTC. It is translated as CASSLVGLFGYEQFF.